Shown below are 12 T cell receptor beta chains from a single sample sequenced in a study of OX40 agonist ivuxolimab in advanced cancers. Sequencing was performed with immunoSEQ multiplex PCR; in TCRdb, only in-frame clones are kept and a portion is missing. The sample has some 71,000 clones, more than 80% seen once. Sequenced material: CD4+ or CD8+ T cells sorted from blood, taken in a trial of the OX40 agonist ivuxolimab. The source is an adult with an advanced solid tumor such as melanoma, head and neck, liver or kidney cancer.

V and J are TRBV7-8 and TRBJ2-3; 13 nucleotides align to TRBD2. After removal of 5 bases from V and 0 bases from J, the junction contained 14 bases not matched to a gene. The CDR3 totals 20 residues. CDR1 and CDR2 (germline): SGHVS, FQNEAQ. The CDR3 sequence is CASSRALTSGGAGSTDTQYF. The CDR3 region has the DNA TGTGCCAGCAGCCGAGCCTTAACTAGCGGGGGGGCCGGAAGCACAGATACGCAGTATTTT. Filled out from reference TRBV7-8 and TRBJ2-3, the complete variable domain reads GAGVSQSPRYKVAKRGQDVALRCDPISGHVSLFWYQQALGQGPEFLTYFQNEAQLDKSGLPSDRFFAERPEGSVSTLKIQRTQQEDSAVYLCASSRALTSGGAGSTDTQYFGPGTRLTVL.

The chain couples TRBV4-3 to TRBJ2-1; 11 positions agree with TRBD2. With 8 bases clipped from V and 4 bases from J, the junction kept 7 bases outside the gene matches. Per germline, CDR1 LGHNA and CDR2 YSLEER. The CDR3 is made up of 15 amino acids. CDR3 loop: CASGPGLAVYNEQFF. CDR3 DNA: TGCGCCAGCGGGCCGGGACTAGCGGTATACAATGAGCAGTTCTTC.

The CDR3 DNA follows: TGTGCCAGCAGCCAAGAAGGGACCCCGGGGCTAGATACGCAGTATTTT. The encoded protein is CASSQEGTPGLDTQYF. The chain couples TRBV4-2 to TRBJ2-3; perhaps D is TRBD1 or TRBD2 (5 bases each). Germline V gene sequence: CDR1 LGHNA, CDR2 YNFKEQ. CDR3 length: 16 residues. V dropped 0 bases and J dropped 5 bases, with 15 bases sitting between them.

The rearrangement uses TRBV29-1 and TRBJ2-7; TRBD2 matches 13 bases. CDR1 is SQVTM, CDR2 ANQGSEA, per germline. The CDR3 has 14 amino acids. V lost 6 bases and J lost 2; bases outside the gene matches: 4. The CDR3 spells CSVKLAGGPYEQYF. In nucleotides, the CDR3 is TGCAGCGTAAAACTAGCGGGGGGGCCCTACGAGCAGTACTTC.

The chain employs TRBV28 and TRBJ2-3; D may be TRBD1 (5 bases). Germline V gives CDR1 MDHEN, CDR2 SYDVKM. V was shortened by 4 bases and J by 7 bases, with 12 bases between the two germline ends. The CDR3 loop spans 13 amino acids. CDR3 DNA sequence: TGTGCCAGCAGTTCCCCTCCAGGGTATACGCAGTATTTT. It specifies CASSSPPGYTQYF.

V is TRBV2 and J is TRBJ1-1; D remains ambiguous. This CDR3 comprises 12 residues. CDR1 SNHLY and CDR2 FYNNEI come from the germline V gene. The CDR3 DNA reads as TGTGCTATCAACGGACCGAACACTGAAGCTTTCTTT. It codes for CAINGPNTEAFF.

This chain joins TRBV28 and TRBJ2-3; 8 nucleotides match TRBD2. This CDR3 has 14 residues. Germline CDR1 MDHEN, CDR2 SYDVKM. J lost 3 bases, V lost 3 bases, and 2 bases had no gene match. The CDR3 DNA sequence: TGTGCCAGCAGTTTTTCGGGGGGGACAGATACGCAGTATTTT. It yields the protein CASSFSGGTDTQYF. Variable domain in full (rest from reference TRBV28 and TRBJ2-3): DVKVTQSSRYLVKRTGEKVFLECVQDMDHENMFWYRQDPGLGLRLIYFSYDVKMKEKGDIPEGYSVSREKKERFSLILESASTNQTSMYLCASSFSGGTDTQYFGPGTRLTVL.

The chain employs TRBV7-7 and TRBJ2-7; D gene unclear. The CDR3 has 14 residues. The germline gives CDR1 SSHAT, CDR2 FNYEAQ (reference sequence). Trimming stripped 2 bases from V and 0 bases from J, with 8 bases between. This CDR3 reads CASSLTSDSYEQYF. In nucleotides, the CDR3 is TGTGCCAGCAGCTTAACGTCAGACTCCTACGAGCAGTACTTC.

This rearrangement joins TRBV5-1 to TRBJ2-1; tentative D call: TRBD2 (5 bases). V was pared by 4 bases and J by 7 bases, with 15 bases between. Germline V gene data show CDR1 as SGHRS and CDR2 as YFSETQ. The CDR3 covers 14 residues. CDR3 DNA: TGCGCCAGCAGCCTAGAGTACGGGGATAATGAGCAGTTCTTC. Its protein is CASSLEYGDNEQFF.

This chain uses TRBV28 with TRBJ2-2; a weak D match, TRBD1 (5 bases). V was clipped by 2 bases and J by 5 bases, with 15 bases between them. The germline gives CDR1 MDHEN, CDR2 SYDVKM. The CDR3 is 16 residues long. The CDR3 sequence: CASSLLFVRDTGELFF. CDR3 in DNA: TGTGCCAGCAGTTTACTCTTCGTCAGGGATACCGGGGAGCTGTTTTTT. Full variable domain (remainder filled in from reference TRBV28 and TRBJ2-2): DVKVTQSSRYLVKRTGEKVFLECVQDMDHENMFWYRQDPGLGLRLIYFSYDVKMKEKGDIPEGYSVSREKKERFSLILESASTNQTSMYLCASSLLFVRDTGELFFGEGSRLTVL.

The rearrangement uses TRBV7-9 and TRBJ2-1, with a tentative D call TRBD2 (6 bases). Germline values: CDR1 SEHNR, CDR2 FQNEAQ (reference sequence). The V end lost 5 bases, the J end lost 5 bases, and 19 bases lay between the germline ends. The CDR3 is made up of 16 amino acids. The DNA of the CDR3 is TGTGCCAGCAGCCCCCGTGGAGGGGAGGTCGACAATGAGCAGTTCTTC. The encoded protein is CASSPRGGEVDNEQFF. Full variable domain (rest looked up from reference TRBV7-9 and TRBJ2-1): DTGVSQNPRHKITKRGQNVTFRCDPISEHNRLYWYRQTLGQGPEFLTYFQNEAQLEKSRLLSDRFSAERPKGSFSTLEIQRTEQGDSAMYLCASSPRGGEVDNEQFFGPGTRLTVL.

The chain links TRBV28 to TRBJ2-7; the D call may be TRBD1 or TRBD2 (6 bases each). The length of the CDR3 is 16 residues. Germline CDR1 reads MDHEN; CDR2 reads SYDVKM. Trimming took 5 bases from V and 0 from J, leaving 17 bases between them. CDR3 coding DNA: TGTGCCAGCAGTCCGGCGGGACAACGGAGCTCCTACGAGCAGTACTTC. Translation gives CASSPAGQRSSYEQYF.